Here is one TCR beta chain with its context. The data were obtained in a study of spatial heterogeneity in lung cancer. On the study more broadly: Alpha-chain detections were consistently fewer than beta-chain detections among the sequences.

TCRdb called the 5' RACE reads again in MiXCR, with one record for every CDR3 protein. Among approximately 11,000 distinct CDR3 sequences listed, approximately 15% were seen once. This sample's time point: sample taken at primary tumor resection. Whole RNA obtained from tumor, nontumor lung or frozen PBMC underwent sequencing without sorting. The CDR3 runs to 14 residues. Trimming took 6 bases from V and 2 from J; bases not matched to a gene: 1. Germline CDR1 reads MNHEY; CDR2 reads SMNVEV (reference sequence). This TCR came from a male donor with early-stage non-small cell lung cancer. The chain couples TRBV27 to TRBJ1-6, with 7 bases matching TRBD1. The sequences come from PBMCs, collected at surgery. CDR3 region: CASSRGTYNSPLHF. In DNA, the CDR3 is TGTGCCAGCAGCAGGGGGACCTATAATTCACCCCTCCACTTT.